The text below deals with one TCR beta chain. TCRdb's table, derived via immunoSEQ multiplex PCR, lists solely in-frame clones and lacks some. The table lists about 60,000 clones, 65% to 80% of them singletons. The sample comes from a study of memory CD4+ T cells and cytomegalovirus serostatus. The sort gate was single viable CD3+CD4+CD8-CD45RO+ cells for memory CD4+ T cells. Positive selection with CD4 microbeads enriched total CD4+ T cells. Germline CDR1 DFQATT, CDR2 SNEGSKA (reference sequence). The CDR3 is 11 residues long. The TCR originated in an adult in good health and CMV-seronegative. The genes are TRBV20-1 and TRBJ2-4; weak D call: TRBD2 (6 bases). Material: memory CD4+ T cells from blood. CDR3: CAGLAKNIQYF. CDR3 sequence (DNA): TGCGCGGGACTAGCCAAAAACATTCAGTACTTC.